This TCR beta chain was retrieved from a study of vaccination effects on CD4 cells after COVID-19. Overall study results and limits: Clones induced by infection and by vaccine showed marked clonal contraction late after vaccination. Healthy vaccinees had only 1 of 255 vaccine-induced clones cross-react with common cold coronaviruses.

The V gene end was trimmed by 2 bases and the J gene end by 0 bases; junction bases not matched to a gene: 7. This CDR3 spans 16 amino acids. In germline, CDR1 is SGHRS, CDR2 YFSETQ. Antigen-specific CD4+ T cells expanded by the ViraFEST assay with viral peptide pools were then sequenced. Culture lasted under 13 days before CD4+ T cell isolation. In the vaccine recipients, nucleocapsid antibodies were negative and there was no prior SARS-CoV-2 infection. Peptides at roughly 10 ug/ml and IL-2 at about 9.2 IU/ml were added to some 2 million PBMC per well. IL-2 medium supplanted half the medium on days 3 and 7. Regarding this clone: The antigen is undetermined.

The repertoire was sequenced with immunoSEQ multiplex PCR; TCRdb's copy has only in-frame clones and lacks some. The sample holds approximately 30,000 clones; about three quarters are singletons and the top ten take approximately 30%. The J gene is TRBJ1-1, the V gene TRBV5-1, with 7 bases lining up with TRBD1. This sample comprised CD4+ T cells from PBMCs cultured with HCoV-OC43 spike peptides, obtained before COVID-19 vaccination. Documented subset: HCoV-OC43 spike overlapping peptide pool stimulation. The TCR sequence derives from a human donor who received a COVID-19 vaccine. In DNA, the CDR3 is TGCGCCAGCAGCTTTATGGACAGGAACATGAACACTGAAGCTTTCTTT. This encodes CASSFMDRNMNTEAFF.